Listed here are 17 T cell receptor beta chains from one sample, sequenced in a study of T cells in Graves' hyperthyroidism and ophthalmopathy. The investigators amplified TCR beta CDR3 regions from RNA transcripts. Using the HTBI primer set, a first-round RT-PCR was run on the TCR CDR3. Each CDR3 protein gets one entry after TCRdb re-called the multiplex PCR reads with MiXCR. The table shows about 690,000 distinct CDR3 sequences, with 17% occurring only once. Material: blood. These receptors all stem from a man between 45 and 60 years old with Graves' hyperthyroidism.

The chain carries TRBV5-6 and TRBJ1-1; D call uncertain. This CDR3 has 15 amino acids. V was trimmed by 2 bases and J by 0 bases, leaving 11 bases between them. Germline CDR1 SGHDT, CDR2 YYEEEE. The CDR3 sequence is CASSFRDRMNTEAFF. DNA of the CDR3: TGTGCCAGCAGCTTTCGAGACCGCATGAACACTGAAGCTTTCTTT.

This chain uses TRBV7-2 with TRBJ2-2; D remains unclear. Trimming removed 3 bases at V and 4 bases at J, with 9 bases between. Germline assignment: CDR1 SGHTA and CDR2 FQGNSA. CDR3 length equals 14 residues. CDR3 loop: CASSFLMITGELFF. The CDR3 coding sequence is TGTGCCAGCAGCTTCCTCATGATCACCGGGGAGCTGTTTTTT.

Of note for this clonotype: A much larger clone differs from this one at a single base, so this may be a read error. J is TRBJ2-7 and V is TRBV29-1, with D perhaps being TRBD1 or TRBD2 (5 bases each). The germline V gene encodes CDR1 SQVTM and CDR2 ANQGSEA. Trimming removed 7 bases at V and 3 bases at J, with 16 bases between. The CDR3 is made up of 13 amino acids. This chain's CDR3 is CSAGHRGSYEQYF. The CDR3 nucleotides read TGCAGCGCCGGACACCGGGGAAGCTACGAGCAGTACTTC.

The rearrangement joins TRBV5-1 to TRBJ2-6; 7 nucleotides align to TRBD1. The CDR3 is made up of 17 amino acids. Germline CDR1 and CDR2: SGHRS and YFSETQ. V dropped 7 bases and J dropped 3; count of bases not matched to a gene: 13. In nucleotides, the CDR3 is TGCGCCAGCCGGGGCACCAGAGGGGGCGTTGGGGCCAACGTCCTGACTTTC. It is translated as CASRGTRGGVGANVLTF.

This clonotype was counted many times. The chain has TRBV28 and TRBJ1-6, with a tentative D call TRBD1 (5 bases). The germline CDR1 and CDR2 sequences are MDHEN and SYDVKM. CDR3 size: 15 residues. The V and J ends lost 3 bases and 5 bases respectively, with 11 bases between them. CDR3 protein: CASSFSGMHNSPLHF. As DNA, the CDR3 is TGTGCCAGCAGTTTCTCAGGGATGCATAATTCACCCCTCCACTTT.

The J gene is TRBJ2-5, the V gene TRBV7-2; no reliable D call. This CDR3 has 14 amino acids. The germline gives CDR1 SGHTA, CDR2 FQGNSA. The V gene lost 5 bases and the J gene lost 4 bases, with 14 bases spanning the gap. This chain's CDR3 is CASSPDGERETQYF. CDR3 coding DNA: TGTGCCAGCAGCCCGGACGGAGAACGAGAGACCCAGTACTTC. Full variable domain (missing parts from reference TRBV7-2 and TRBJ2-5): GAGVSQSPSNKVTEKGKDVELRCDPISGHTALYWYRQSLGQGLEFLIYFQGNSAPDKSGLPSDRFSAERTGGSVSTLTIQRTQQEDSAVYLCASSPDGERETQYFGPGTRLLVL.

This clonotype was seen a handful of times. The chain has TRBV20-1 and TRBJ2-7; D may be TRBD2 (6 bases). The CDR3 runs to 18 residues. CDR1 DFQATT and CDR2 SNEGSKA come from the germline V gene (reference sequence). V lost 1 base, J lost 2 bases, and 24 bases lay in between. CDR3 residues: CSARGPSGTYVLAYEQYF. The DNA of the CDR3 is TGCAGTGCTAGAGGTCCCTCGGGGACTTATGTACTAGCCTACGAGCAGTACTTC.

J is TRBJ1-1 and V is TRBV6-1; weak D call: TRBD1 (5 bases). The CDR3 is 12 amino acids. V shed 2 bases and J shed 9 bases, with 10 bases lying between them. Looked up from germline, CDR1 is MNHNS and CDR2 is SASEGT. The DNA for the CDR3 is TGTGCCAGCAGTGAATTAGGGGCAAAAGCTTTCTTT. It yields the protein CASSELGAKAFF.

This clonotype was seen repeatedly, ten times or more. The V gene is TRBV9, the J gene TRBJ1-4; 9 bases are a match to TRBD1. The CDR3 consists of 14 residues. Trimming removed 2 bases from V and 8 bases from J; junction bases left unmatched: 4. CDR1 is SGDLS, CDR2 YYNGEE, per germline. The CDR3 protein is CASSVGQGEEKLFF. In DNA, the CDR3 is TGTGCCAGCAGCGTGGGACAGGGAGAAGAAAAACTGTTTTTT.

This clonotype appeared a few times. In nucleotides, the CDR3 is TGTGCCAGCAGCGCGGGAGTTAACAATGAGCAGTTCTTC. Amino acid sequence: CASSAGVNNEQFF. This chain joins TRBV7-2 and TRBJ2-1; 7 nucleotides agree with TRBD2. Trimming removed 5 bases from V and 5 bases from J; junction bases left unmatched: 3. The CDR3 totals 13 residues. Germline values: CDR1 SGHTA, CDR2 FQGNSA.

This clonotype was counted ten times or more. This chain joins TRBV7-9 and TRBJ1-3; no clear D gene. The V and J ends lost 6 bases and 1 base respectively, with 13 bases between them. Germline V lookup: CDR1 SEHNR, CDR2 FQNEAQ (reference sequence). CDR3 length: 15 amino acids. CDR3 amino acids: CASRHQGPSGNTIYF. The CDR3 region has the DNA TGTGCCAGCAGACACCAAGGTCCATCTGGAAACACCATATATTTT.

V gene TRBV29-1 combines with J gene TRBJ2-7, with D perhaps TRBD2 (5 bases). Trimming pared 4 bases from V and 5 bases from J, leaving 21 bases between. Germline loops: CDR1 SQVTM, CDR2 ANQGSEA. The CDR3 runs to 15 residues. Here the CDR3 DNA reads TGCAGCGTTGCCGGGCCCAGACGAGGGCGGGACGAGCAGTACTTC. This sequence encodes CSVAGPRRGRDEQYF.

The chain links TRBV29-1 to TRBJ1-1, with D uncertain. Germline values: CDR1 SQVTM, CDR2 ANQGSEA. The CDR3 is 13 amino acids. Between the trimmed V and J ends, which lost 7 bases and 0 bases, there was a span of 12 bases. Here the CDR3 DNA reads TGCAGCGCCTCAGCACAGATGAACACTGAAGCTTTCTTT. Protein sequence: CSASAQMNTEAFF. Using reference TRBV29-1 and TRBJ1-1 for the parts outside the CDR3, the full variable domain is SAVISQKPSRDICQRGTSLTIQCQVDSQVTMMFWYRQQPGQSLTLIATANQGSEATYESGFVIDKFPISRPNLTFSTLTVSNMSPEDSSIYLCSASAQMNTEAFFGQGTRLTVV.

The genes are TRBV27 and TRBJ1-3; no clear D. CDR1 and CDR2 from the germline V gene are MNHEY and SMNVEV (reference sequence). Trimming left V 10 bases short and J 0 bases short, with 10 bases between. This CDR3 spans 13 amino acids. CDR3 residues: CATAPLSGNTIYF. The CDR3, as DNA: TGTGCCACCGCCCCACTCTCTGGAAACACCATATATTTT.

The V gene is TRBV28, the J gene TRBJ2-3; 8 nucleotides agree with TRBD2. With V trimmed by 5 bases and J by 6 bases, 7 bases remained unmatched. The CDR3 runs 14 residues. The germline V gene has CDR1 MDHEN and CDR2 SYDVKM. The CDR3 sequence is CASSPGLDADTQYF. The CDR3 bases are TGTGCCAGCAGTCCGGGACTAGATGCGGATACGCAGTATTTT.

The chain uses TRBV20-1 and TRBJ1-1, with D perhaps matching TRBD1 (5 bases). Trimming shortened V by 0 bases and J by 3 bases, and 11 bases separated the two germline ends. CDR3 length: 14 amino acids. CDR1 is DFQATT and CDR2 is SNEGSKA in the germline V gene (reference sequence). The CDR3 DNA reads as TGCAGTGCTAGAGATTGGGGACGGGACACTGAAGCTTTCTTT. Amino acid sequence: CSARDWGRDTEAFF.

V usage is TRBV20-1 and J usage is TRBJ1-5; 11 bases align to TRBD1. Trimming at V came to 6 bases and at J to 5 bases, leaving 3 bases not matched to a gene. The germline V gene encodes CDR1 DFQATT and CDR2 SNEGSKA (reference sequence). This CDR3 comprises 13 residues. In nucleotides, the CDR3 is TGCAGTGCGGACAGGGGGCCTGATCAGCCCCAGCATTTT. It translates to CSADRGPDQPQHF.